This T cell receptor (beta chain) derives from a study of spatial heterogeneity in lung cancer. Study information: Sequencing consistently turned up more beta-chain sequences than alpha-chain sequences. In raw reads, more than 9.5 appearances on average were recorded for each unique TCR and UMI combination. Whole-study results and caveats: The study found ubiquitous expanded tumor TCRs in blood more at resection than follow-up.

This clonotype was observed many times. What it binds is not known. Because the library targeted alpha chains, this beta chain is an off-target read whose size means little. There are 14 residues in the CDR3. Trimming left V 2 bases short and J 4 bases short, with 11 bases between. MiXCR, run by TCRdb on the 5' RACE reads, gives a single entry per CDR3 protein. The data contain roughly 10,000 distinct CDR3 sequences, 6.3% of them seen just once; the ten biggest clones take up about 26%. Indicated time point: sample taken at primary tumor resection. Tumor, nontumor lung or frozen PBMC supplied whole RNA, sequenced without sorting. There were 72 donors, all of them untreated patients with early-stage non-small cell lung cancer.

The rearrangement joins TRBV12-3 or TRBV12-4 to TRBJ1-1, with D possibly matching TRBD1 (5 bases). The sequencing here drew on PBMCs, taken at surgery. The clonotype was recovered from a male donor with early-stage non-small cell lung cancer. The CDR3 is CASSLIGGGTEAFF. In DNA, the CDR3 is TGTGCCAGCAGTTTAATCGGTGGGGGCACTGAAGCTTTCTTT.